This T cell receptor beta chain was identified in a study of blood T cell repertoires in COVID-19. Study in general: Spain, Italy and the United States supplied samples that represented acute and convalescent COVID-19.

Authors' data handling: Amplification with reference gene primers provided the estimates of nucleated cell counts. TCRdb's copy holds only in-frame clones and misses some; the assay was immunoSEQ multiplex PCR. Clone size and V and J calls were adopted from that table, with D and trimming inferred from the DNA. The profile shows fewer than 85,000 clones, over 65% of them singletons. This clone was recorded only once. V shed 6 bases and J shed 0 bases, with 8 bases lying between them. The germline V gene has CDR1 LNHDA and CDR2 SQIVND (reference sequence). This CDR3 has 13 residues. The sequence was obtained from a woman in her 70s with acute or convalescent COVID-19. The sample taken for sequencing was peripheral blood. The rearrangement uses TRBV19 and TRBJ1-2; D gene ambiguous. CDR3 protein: CASRSSTNYGYTF. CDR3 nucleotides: TGTGCCAGTAGATCCAGTACTAACTATGGCTACACCTTC.